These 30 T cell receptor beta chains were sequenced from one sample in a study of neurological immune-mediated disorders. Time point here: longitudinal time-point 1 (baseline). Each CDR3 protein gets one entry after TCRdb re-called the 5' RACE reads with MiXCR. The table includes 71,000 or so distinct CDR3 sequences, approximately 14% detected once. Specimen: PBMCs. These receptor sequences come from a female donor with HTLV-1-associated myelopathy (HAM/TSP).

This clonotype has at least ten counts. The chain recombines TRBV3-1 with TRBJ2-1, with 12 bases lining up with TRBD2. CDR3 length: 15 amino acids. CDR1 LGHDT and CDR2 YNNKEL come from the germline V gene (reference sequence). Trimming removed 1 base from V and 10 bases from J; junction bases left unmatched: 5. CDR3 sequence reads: CASSQGLAGGVEQFF. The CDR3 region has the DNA TGTGCCAGCAGCCAAGGGCTAGCGGGGGGGGTCGAGCAGTTCTTC.

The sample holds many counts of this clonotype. CDR3 residues: CAISDPGTSGGETQYF. CDR3 nucleotide sequence: TGTGCCATCAGTGACCCCGGGACTAGCGGGGGGGAGACCCAGTACTTC. V is TRBV10-3 and J is TRBJ2-5, with 15 bases fitting TRBD2. Trimming removed 3 bases from V and 5 bases from J; junction bases left unmatched: 4. The CDR3 is made up of 16 amino acids. Per germline, CDR1 ENHRY and CDR2 SYGVKD.

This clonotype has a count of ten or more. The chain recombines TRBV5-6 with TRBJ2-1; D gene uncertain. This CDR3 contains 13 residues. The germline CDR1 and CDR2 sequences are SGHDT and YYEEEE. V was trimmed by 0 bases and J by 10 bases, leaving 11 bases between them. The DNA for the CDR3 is TGTGCCAGCAGCTTGGAACTTAAGGAAGAGCAGTTCTTC. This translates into CASSLELKEEQFF.

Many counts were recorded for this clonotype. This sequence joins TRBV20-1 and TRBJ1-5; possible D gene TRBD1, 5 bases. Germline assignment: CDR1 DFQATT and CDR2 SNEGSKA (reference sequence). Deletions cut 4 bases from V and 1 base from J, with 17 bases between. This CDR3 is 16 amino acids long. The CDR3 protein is CSAIRGGKGSNQPQHF. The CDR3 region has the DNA TGCAGTGCTATACGGGGGGGGAAAGGGAGCAATCAGCCCCAGCATTTT.

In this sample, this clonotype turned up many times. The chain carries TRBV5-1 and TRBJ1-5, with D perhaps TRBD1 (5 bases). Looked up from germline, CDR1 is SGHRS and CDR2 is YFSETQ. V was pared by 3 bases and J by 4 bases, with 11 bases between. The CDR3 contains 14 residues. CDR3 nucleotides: TGCGCCAGCAGCTCAGGGTTGGGTAATCAGCCCCAGCATTTT. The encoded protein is CASSSGLGNQPQHF. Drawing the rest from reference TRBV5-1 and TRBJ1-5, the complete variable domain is KAGVTQTPRYLIKTRGQQVTLSCSPISGHRSVSWYQQTPGQGLQFLFEYFSETQRNKGNFPGRFSGRQFSNSRSEMNVSTLELGDSALYLCASSSGLGNQPQHFGDGTRLSIL.

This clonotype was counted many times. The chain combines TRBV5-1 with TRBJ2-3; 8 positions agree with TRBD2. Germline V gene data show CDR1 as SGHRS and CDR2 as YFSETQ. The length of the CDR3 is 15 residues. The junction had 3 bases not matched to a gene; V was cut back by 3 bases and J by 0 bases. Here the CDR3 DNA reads TGCGCCAGCAGCTCCGGGACTAGAAGCACAGATACGCAGTATTTT. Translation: CASSSGTRSTDTQYF.

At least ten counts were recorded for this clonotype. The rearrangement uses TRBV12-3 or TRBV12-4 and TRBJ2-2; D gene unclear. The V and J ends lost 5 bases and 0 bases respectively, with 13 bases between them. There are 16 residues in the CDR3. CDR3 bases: TGTGCCAGCAGTAGACCCCATGTCGCGAACACCGGGGAGCTGTTTTTT. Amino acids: CASSRPHVANTGELFF.

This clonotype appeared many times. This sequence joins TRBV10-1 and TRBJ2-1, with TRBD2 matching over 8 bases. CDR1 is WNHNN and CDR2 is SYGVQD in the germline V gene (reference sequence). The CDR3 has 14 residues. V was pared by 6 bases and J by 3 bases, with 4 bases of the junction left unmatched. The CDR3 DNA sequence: TGCGCCAGCAGCGAGCGGGGGTTCTACAATGAGCAGTTCTTC. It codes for CASSERGFYNEQFF.

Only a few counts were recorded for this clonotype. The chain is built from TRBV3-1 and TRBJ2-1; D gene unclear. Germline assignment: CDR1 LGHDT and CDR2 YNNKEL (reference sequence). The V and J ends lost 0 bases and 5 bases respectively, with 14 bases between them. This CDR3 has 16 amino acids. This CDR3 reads CASSQDTRKSNNEQFF. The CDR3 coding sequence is TGTGCCAGCAGCCAAGATACCAGGAAATCGAACAATGAGCAGTTCTTC.

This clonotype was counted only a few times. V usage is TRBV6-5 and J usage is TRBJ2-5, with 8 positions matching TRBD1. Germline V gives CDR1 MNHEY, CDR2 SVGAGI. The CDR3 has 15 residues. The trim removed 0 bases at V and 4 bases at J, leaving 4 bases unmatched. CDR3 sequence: CASSYSDREGETQYF. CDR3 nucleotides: TGTGCCAGCAGTTACTCGGACAGGGAAGGAGAGACCCAGTACTTC.

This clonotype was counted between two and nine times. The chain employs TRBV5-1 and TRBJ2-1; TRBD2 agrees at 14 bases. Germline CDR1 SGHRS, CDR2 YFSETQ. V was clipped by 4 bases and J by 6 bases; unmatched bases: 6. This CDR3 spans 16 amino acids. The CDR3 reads CASSPPGTSGGNEQFF. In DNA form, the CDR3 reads TGCGCCAGCAGCCCTCCCGGGACTAGCGGGGGCAATGAGCAGTTCTTC.

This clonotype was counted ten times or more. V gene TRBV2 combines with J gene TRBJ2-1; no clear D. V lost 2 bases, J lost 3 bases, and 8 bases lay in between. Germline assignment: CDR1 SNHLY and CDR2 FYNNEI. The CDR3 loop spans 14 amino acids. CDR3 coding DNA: TGTGCCAGCAGTGAAAGAACTTTCTACAATGAGCAGTTCTTC. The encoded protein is CASSERTFYNEQFF.

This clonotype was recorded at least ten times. This CDR3 is CASSPGTGAEAFF. As DNA, the CDR3 is TGTGCCAGCAGCCCAGGGACAGGCGCTGAAGCTTTCTTT. The V and J genes are TRBV11-2 and TRBJ1-1; 8 nucleotides line up with TRBD1. The germline gives CDR1 SGHAT, CDR2 FQNNGV. V was pared by 5 bases and J by 6 bases, with 5 bases of the junction left unmatched. The CDR3 spans 13 residues.

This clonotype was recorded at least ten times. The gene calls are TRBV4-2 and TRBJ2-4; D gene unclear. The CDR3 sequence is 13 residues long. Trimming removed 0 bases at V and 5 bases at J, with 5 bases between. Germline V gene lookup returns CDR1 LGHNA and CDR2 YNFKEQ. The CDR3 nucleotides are TGTGCCAGCAGCCAAGATCGGGAAAACATTCAGTACTTC. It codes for CASSQDRENIQYF.

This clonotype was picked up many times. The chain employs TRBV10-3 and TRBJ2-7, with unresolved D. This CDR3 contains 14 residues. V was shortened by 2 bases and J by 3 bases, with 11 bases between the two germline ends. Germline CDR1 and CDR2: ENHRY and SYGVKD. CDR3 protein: CAISENRADYEQYF. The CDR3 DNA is TGTGCCATCAGTGAGAATCGGGCAGACTACGAGCAGTACTTC.

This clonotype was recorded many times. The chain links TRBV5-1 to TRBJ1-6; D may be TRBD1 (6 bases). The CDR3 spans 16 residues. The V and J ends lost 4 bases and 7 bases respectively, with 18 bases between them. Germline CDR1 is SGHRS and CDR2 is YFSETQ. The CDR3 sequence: CASSGGDPGGNSPLHF. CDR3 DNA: TGCGCCAGCAGCGGCGGGGACCCGGGGGGCAATTCACCCCTCCACTTT.

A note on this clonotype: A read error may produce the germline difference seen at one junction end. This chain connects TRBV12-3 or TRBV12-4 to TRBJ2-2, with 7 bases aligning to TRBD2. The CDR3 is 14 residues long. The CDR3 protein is CDSSLHGEGGELFF. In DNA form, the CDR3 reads TGTGACAGCAGTTTGCACGGGGAGGGCGGGGAGCTGTTTTTT.

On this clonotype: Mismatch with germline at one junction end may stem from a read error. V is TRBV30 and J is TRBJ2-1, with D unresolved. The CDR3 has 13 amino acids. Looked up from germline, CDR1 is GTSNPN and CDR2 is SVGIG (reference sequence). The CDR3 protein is CSWSGSAYNEQFF. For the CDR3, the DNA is TGTTCCTGGAGTGGCAGCGCCTACAACGAGCAGTTCTTC.

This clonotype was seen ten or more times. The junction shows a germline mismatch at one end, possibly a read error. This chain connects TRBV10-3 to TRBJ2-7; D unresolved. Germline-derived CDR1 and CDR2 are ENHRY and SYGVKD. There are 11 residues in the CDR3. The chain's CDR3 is CAISESFEQYF. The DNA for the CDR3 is TGTGCCATCAGTGAGTCCTTCGAGCAGTACTTC.

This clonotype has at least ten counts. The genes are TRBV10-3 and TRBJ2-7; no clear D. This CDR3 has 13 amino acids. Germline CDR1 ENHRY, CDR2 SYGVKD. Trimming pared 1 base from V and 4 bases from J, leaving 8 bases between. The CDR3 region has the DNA TGTGCCATCAGTGAGTATCAGGAGTACGAGCAGTACTTC. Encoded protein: CAISEYQEYEQYF.

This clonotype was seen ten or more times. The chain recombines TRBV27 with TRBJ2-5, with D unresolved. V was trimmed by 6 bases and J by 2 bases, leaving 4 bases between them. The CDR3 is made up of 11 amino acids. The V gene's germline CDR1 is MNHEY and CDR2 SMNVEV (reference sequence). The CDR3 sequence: CASRKQETQYF. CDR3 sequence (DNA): TGTGCCAGCAGGAAACAAGAGACCCAGTACTTC.

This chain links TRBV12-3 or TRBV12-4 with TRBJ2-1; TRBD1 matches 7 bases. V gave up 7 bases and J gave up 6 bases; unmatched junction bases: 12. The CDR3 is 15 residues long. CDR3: CASKALLAGGNEQFF. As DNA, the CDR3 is TGTGCCAGCAAAGCTTTGTTGGCAGGGGGCAATGAGCAGTTCTTC.

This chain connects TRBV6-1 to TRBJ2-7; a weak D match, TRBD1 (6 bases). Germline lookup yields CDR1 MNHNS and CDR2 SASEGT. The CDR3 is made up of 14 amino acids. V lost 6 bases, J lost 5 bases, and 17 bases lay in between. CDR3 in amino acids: CASRLTQGNHEQYF. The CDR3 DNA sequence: TGTGCCAGCAGACTCACACAGGGAAACCACGAGCAGTACTTC.

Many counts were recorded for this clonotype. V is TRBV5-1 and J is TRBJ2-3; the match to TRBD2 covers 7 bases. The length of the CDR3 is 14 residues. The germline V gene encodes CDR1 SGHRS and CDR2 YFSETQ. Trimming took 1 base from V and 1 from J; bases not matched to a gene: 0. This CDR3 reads CASSLTSGTDTQYF. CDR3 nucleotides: TGCGCCAGCAGCTTGACTAGCGGCACAGATACGCAGTATTTT.

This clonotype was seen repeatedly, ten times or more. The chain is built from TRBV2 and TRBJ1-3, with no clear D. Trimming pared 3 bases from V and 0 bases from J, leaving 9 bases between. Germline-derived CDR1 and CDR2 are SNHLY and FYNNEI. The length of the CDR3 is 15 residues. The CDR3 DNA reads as TGTGCCAGCAGTGAGGGTCGAAGCTCTGGAAACACCATATATTTT. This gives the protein CASSEGRSSGNTIYF.

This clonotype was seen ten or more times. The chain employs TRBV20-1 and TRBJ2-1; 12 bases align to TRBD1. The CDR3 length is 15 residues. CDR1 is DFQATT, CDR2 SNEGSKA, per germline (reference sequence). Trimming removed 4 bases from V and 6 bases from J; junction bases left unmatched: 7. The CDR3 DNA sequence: TGCAGTGCTACCCGGGACAGGGGGCTAGGCAATGAGCAGTTCTTC. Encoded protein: CSATRDRGLGNEQFF.

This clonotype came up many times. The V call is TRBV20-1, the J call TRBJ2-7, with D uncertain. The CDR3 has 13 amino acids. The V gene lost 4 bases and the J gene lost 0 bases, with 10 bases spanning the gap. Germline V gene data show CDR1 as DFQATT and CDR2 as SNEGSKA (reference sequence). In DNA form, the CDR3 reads TGCAGTGCTACGACGGCCCGCTCCTACGAGCAGTACTTC. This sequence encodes CSATTARSYEQYF.

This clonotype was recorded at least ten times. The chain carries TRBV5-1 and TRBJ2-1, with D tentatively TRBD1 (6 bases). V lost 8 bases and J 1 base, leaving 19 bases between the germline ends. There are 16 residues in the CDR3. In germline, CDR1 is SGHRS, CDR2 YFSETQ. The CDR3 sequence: CARAKTGHKSYNEQFF. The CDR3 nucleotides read TGCGCCAGAGCTAAAACGGGACACAAATCCTACAATGAGCAGTTCTTC.

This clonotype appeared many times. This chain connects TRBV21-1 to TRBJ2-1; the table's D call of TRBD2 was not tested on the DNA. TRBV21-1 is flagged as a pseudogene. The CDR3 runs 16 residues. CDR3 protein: CASSKPSGLAYNEQFF. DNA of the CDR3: TGTGCCAGCAGCAAACCTTCGGGACTCGCCTACAATGAGCAGTTCTTC.

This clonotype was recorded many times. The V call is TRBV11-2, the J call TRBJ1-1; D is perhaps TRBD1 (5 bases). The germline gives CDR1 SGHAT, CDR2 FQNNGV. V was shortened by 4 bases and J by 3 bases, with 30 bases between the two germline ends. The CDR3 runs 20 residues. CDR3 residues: CASSSRDEGRCRGADTEAFF. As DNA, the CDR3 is TGTGCCAGCAGCTCCAGGGACGAAGGGCGGTGCCGAGGAGCCGACACTGAAGCTTTCTTT.